Listed below are T cell receptor beta chains from one sample, sequenced in a study of CD8 T cells in Susac syndrome. MiXCR, applied by TCRdb to the immunoSEQ multiplex PCR reads, yields one record per CDR3 protein. The top ten hold about 0.63% of the sample, which has around 25,000 distinct CDR3 sequences, roughly 93% seen once. Sequences were obtained from CD8+ T cells from PBMCs. These TCRs come from a human donor with Susac syndrome. Each CDR3 is given with its conserved first and last residue. Each record gives: J gene, clone size, D gene, V gene, CDR3 protein. The D gene is left open where the match is weak. Expanded clones get a size class; other rows say once, few or many, or leave the size out.

j_gene: TRBJ2-2; abundance: .; d_gene: TRBD2; v_gene: TRBV6-2/TRBV6-3; CDR3aa: CASRDPTAGYTGELFF
j_gene: TRBJ1-2; abundance: .; d_gene: .; v_gene: TRBV29-1; CDR3aa: CSVEKNGYTF
j_gene: TRBJ1-4; abundance: .; d_gene: TRBD1; v_gene: TRBV6-5; CDR3aa: CASSTGGSEKLFF
j_gene: TRBJ2-3; abundance: few; d_gene: TRBD2; v_gene: TRBV4-3; CDR3aa: CASSQGWTSGDTDTQYF
j_gene: TRBJ2-3; abundance: .; d_gene: TRBD2; v_gene: TRBV19; CDR3aa: CASSTASGGYTDTQYF
j_gene: TRBJ1-4; abundance: .; d_gene: .; v_gene: TRBV28; CDR3aa: CASSEGIATNEKLFF
j_gene: TRBJ2-1; abundance: .; d_gene: .; v_gene: TRBV3-1; CDR3aa: CASSQGDEQFF
j_gene: TRBJ2-7; abundance: .; d_gene: TRBD1; v_gene: TRBV28; CDR3aa: CASRGTGGYEQYF
j_gene: TRBJ2-7; abundance: .; d_gene: .; v_gene: TRBV4-3; CDR3aa: CASSQDNGVLQGYEQYF
j_gene: TRBJ2-1; abundance: .; d_gene: .; v_gene: TRBV12-3/TRBV12-4; CDR3aa: CASNLPADTYNEQFF
j_gene: TRBJ2-1; abundance: .; d_gene: .; v_gene: TRBV28; CDR3aa: CASSFAGGDYNEQFF
j_gene: TRBJ2-3; abundance: .; d_gene: TRBD1; v_gene: TRBV15; CDR3aa: CATSSYRDSLTDTQYF
j_gene: TRBJ1-1; abundance: .; d_gene: .; v_gene: TRBV14; CDR3aa: CASSQQTNTEAFF
j_gene: TRBJ1-2; abundance: .; d_gene: .; v_gene: TRBV28; CDR3aa: CASSSPGRETNYGYTF
j_gene: TRBJ2-5; abundance: .; d_gene: TRBD2; v_gene: TRBV9; CDR3aa: CASSVTSGQTQYF
j_gene: TRBJ2-2; abundance: once; d_gene: .; v_gene: TRBV14; CDR3aa: CASSQDLSWNTGELFF
j_gene: TRBJ2-7; abundance: .; d_gene: TRBD1; v_gene: TRBV28; CDR3aa: CASTSSGTGYEQYF
j_gene: TRBJ2-1; abundance: .; d_gene: TRBD2; v_gene: TRBV28; CDR3aa: CASSGTSGDLYNEQFF
j_gene: TRBJ2-6; abundance: .; d_gene: .; v_gene: TRBV7-2; CDR3aa: CASIPWIVEGSGANVLTF
j_gene: TRBJ1-2; abundance: .; d_gene: .; v_gene: TRBV15; CDR3aa: CATSRDIQSYGYTF
j_gene: TRBJ1-6; abundance: .; d_gene: .; v_gene: TRBV27; CDR3aa: CASSLSAGYSPLHF
j_gene: TRBJ2-2; abundance: .; d_gene: .; v_gene: TRBV7-6; CDR3aa: CASSLWFRGGELFF
j_gene: TRBJ1-1; abundance: .; d_gene: .; v_gene: TRBV19; CDR3aa: CASSRDREGLNTEAFF
j_gene: TRBJ2-1; abundance: .; d_gene: TRBD2; v_gene: TRBV12-3/TRBV12-4; CDR3aa: CASTPVLRGLADNEQFF
j_gene: TRBJ2-7; abundance: .; d_gene: .; v_gene: TRBV5-1; CDR3aa: CASSGTRKSSYEQYF
j_gene: TRBJ1-6; abundance: .; d_gene: .; v_gene: TRBV6-2/TRBV6-3; CDR3aa: CASSYGDDNSPLHF
j_gene: TRBJ1-2; abundance: .; d_gene: TRBD1; v_gene: TRBV5-4; CDR3aa: CASSSPLGQTRNYGYTF
j_gene: TRBJ2-7; abundance: once; d_gene: .; v_gene: TRBV5-1; CDR3aa: CASSLDRARLYEQYF
j_gene: TRBJ2-5; abundance: once; d_gene: .; v_gene: TRBV28; CDR3aa: CASRSGLLETQYF
j_gene: TRBJ1-2; abundance: .; d_gene: .; v_gene: TRBV29-1; CDR3aa: CSVEGQDVGYTF
j_gene: TRBJ1-1; abundance: .; d_gene: .; v_gene: TRBV7-3; CDR3aa: CASSPGLIQWGNTEAFF
j_gene: TRBJ2-7; abundance: .; d_gene: TRBD1; v_gene: TRBV6-1; CDR3aa: CATVQGASHRGSYEQYF
j_gene: TRBJ2-5; abundance: .; d_gene: .; v_gene: TRBV2; CDR3aa: CASRMTEQETQYF
j_gene: TRBJ1-5; abundance: .; d_gene: .; v_gene: TRBV9; CDR3aa: CASSEQGYSNQPQHF
j_gene: TRBJ2-5; abundance: .; d_gene: .; v_gene: TRBV7-9; CDR3aa: CASGAKEGAWFGMETQYF
j_gene: TRBJ2-7; abundance: .; d_gene: .; v_gene: TRBV7-6; CDR3aa: CASSPAGNFRTSYEQYF
j_gene: TRBJ2-1; abundance: .; d_gene: .; v_gene: TRBV2; CDR3aa: CASSDGYNEQFF
j_gene: TRBJ2-7; abundance: .; d_gene: .; v_gene: TRBV14; CDR3aa: CASSQEQGGSFEQYF
j_gene: TRBJ1-2; abundance: .; d_gene: .; v_gene: TRBV28; CDR3aa: CASSLLMSGGFYGYTF
j_gene: TRBJ1-2; abundance: .; d_gene: .; v_gene: TRBV29-1; CDR3aa: CSGGTAATFYGYTF
j_gene: TRBJ2-7; abundance: .; d_gene: .; v_gene: TRBV13; CDR3aa: CASSSRALGLYEQYF
j_gene: TRBJ2-7; abundance: .; d_gene: .; v_gene: TRBV28; CDR3aa: CASSLGQQYF
j_gene: TRBJ2-1; abundance: .; d_gene: TRBD2; v_gene: TRBV6-4; CDR3aa: CASSERRGARNEQFF
j_gene: TRBJ1-2; abundance: .; d_gene: .; v_gene: TRBV6-5; CDR3aa: CASSYNKAVGYTF
j_gene: TRBJ2-1; abundance: .; d_gene: TRBD2; v_gene: TRBV6-4; CDR3aa: CASSDSSGGADEQFF
j_gene: TRBJ1-2; abundance: .; d_gene: .; v_gene: TRBV19; CDR3aa: CASSRGQTYGYTF
j_gene: TRBJ2-2; abundance: .; d_gene: TRBD2; v_gene: TRBV3-1; CDR3aa: CASSQEGAGVNTGELFF
j_gene: TRBJ1-2; abundance: .; d_gene: TRBD1; v_gene: TRBV20-1; CDR3aa: CSAFPGQLNYGYTF
j_gene: TRBJ2-5; abundance: .; d_gene: TRBD2; v_gene: TRBV15; CDR3aa: CATSRVLAGETQYF
j_gene: TRBJ1-4; abundance: once; d_gene: TRBD1; v_gene: TRBV4-2; CDR3aa: CASSHDPTGRPEKLFF
j_gene: TRBJ2-3; abundance: .; d_gene: TRBD2; v_gene: TRBV6-2/TRBV6-3; CDR3aa: CASSYPRLAGGATDTQYF
j_gene: TRBJ2-7; abundance: .; d_gene: .; v_gene: TRBV7-3; CDR3aa: CASSFHTGYEQYF
j_gene: TRBJ2-7; abundance: .; d_gene: .; v_gene: TRBV28; CDR3aa: CASSLEGTYEQYF
j_gene: TRBJ2-2; abundance: .; d_gene: .; v_gene: TRBV23-1; CDR3aa: CASSQSGQGGTRPNTGELFF
j_gene: TRBJ1-1; abundance: .; d_gene: .; v_gene: TRBV20-1; CDR3aa: CSARGIHATTGNTEAFF
j_gene: TRBJ2-5; abundance: once; d_gene: TRBD1; v_gene: TRBV2; CDR3aa: CASSQQTGGQETQYF
j_gene: TRBJ1-5; abundance: .; d_gene: .; v_gene: TRBV19; CDR3aa: CASSMGAGYGNQPQHF
j_gene: TRBJ1-6; abundance: .; d_gene: TRBD1; v_gene: TRBV27; CDR3aa: CASSSTDRVHSPLHF
j_gene: TRBJ1-3; abundance: .; d_gene: .; v_gene: TRBV27; CDR3aa: CASSVQGGGNTIYF
j_gene: TRBJ1-5; abundance: .; d_gene: .; v_gene: TRBV27; CDR3aa: CASIPQGNSNQPQHF